This entry lists 7 T cell receptor beta chains sequenced from one sample in a study of blood T cells in healthy people across ages. Alongside a J-beta primer mix, a sample-barcoded 5' primer served in a second PCR lasting roughly 7 to 11 cycles. Each CDR3 protein is one row after TCRdb ran MiXCR on the 5' RACE reads. The sample has around 940,000 distinct CDR3 sequences, roughly half seen once. Material for sequencing was blood. These receptor sequences come from an older woman in good health.

In its sample, this clonotype was seen a few times. This chain joins TRBV6-2 or TRBV6-3 and TRBJ2-5, with 10 bases aligning to TRBD2. In germline, CDR1 is MNHEY, CDR2 SVGEGT. Unmatched junction bases numbered 16, after V lost 4 bases and J lost 5 bases. The CDR3 covers 18 residues. For the CDR3, the DNA is TGTGCCAGCAGTTCCTGGGCAGTTGCTAGCGGGAGATCGGAGACCCAGTACTTC. Residues: CASSSWAVASGRSETQYF.

The genes are TRBV20-1 and TRBJ2-2; possibly TRBD2 for D (6 bases). The V gene's germline CDR1 is DFQATT and CDR2 SNEGSKA (reference sequence). Trimming stripped 3 bases from V and 1 base from J, with 12 bases between. The CDR3 covers 15 residues. The CDR3 region is CSASLEGQNTGELFF. DNA of the CDR3: TGCAGTGCTAGTTTGGAGGGGCAGAACACCGGGGAGCTGTTTTTT.

This clonotype has more than one count but fewer than ten. V gene TRBV12-3 or TRBV12-4 combines with J gene TRBJ2-5; tentative D call: TRBD2 (6 bases). There are 15 residues in the CDR3. Trimming removed 1 base from V and 2 bases from J, with 11 bases in between. The CDR3 sequence: CASSLGRGGQETQYF. The CDR3 coding sequence is TGTGCCAGCAGTTTAGGCCGGGGAGGTCAAGAGACCCAGTACTTC.

In this sample, this clonotype turned up a few times. This sequence joins TRBV7-2 and TRBJ2-5, with TRBD2 identical over 10 bases. V shed 2 bases and J 1 base; nucleotides not matched to a gene: 4. CDR3 length: 16 amino acids. Germline V CDR1 and CDR2: SGHTA, FQGNSA. CDR3 amino acids: CASSLTSGRGQETQYF. Written as DNA, the CDR3 is TGTGCCAGCAGCTTAACGAGCGGGAGGGGCCAAGAGACCCAGTACTTC.

This clonotype was recorded a few times. The V call is TRBV28, the J call TRBJ2-1; 9 bases match TRBD1. This CDR3 has 15 amino acids. Germline loops: CDR1 MDHEN, CDR2 SYDVKM. V dropped 0 bases and J dropped 6; count of bases not matched to a gene: 3. This chain's CDR3 is CASSLWGQGSNEQFF. The CDR3 DNA sequence: TGTGCCAGCAGTTTATGGGGACAGGGCTCCAATGAGCAGTTCTTC.

This clonotype has just one count. The V call is TRBV2, the J call TRBJ2-1; 8 nucleotides match TRBD1. The tail of the sequence fits TRBJ2-7 better, so the J call may be wrong. The germline V gene has CDR1 SNHLY and CDR2 FYNNEI. The CDR3 contains 14 residues. CDR3 residues: CASKDRASYNEQYF. CDR3 nucleotide sequence: TGTGCCAGCAAGGACAGGGCCTCCTACAATGAGCAGTACTTC.

The J gene is TRBJ2-7, the V gene TRBV28, with 11 bases fitting TRBD2. The CDR3 is 15 residues long. CDR1 is MDHEN, CDR2 SYDVKM, per germline. Germline trimming cut 8 bases from V and 3 bases from J; bases unmatched to any gene: 9. CDR3 residues: CASDRTGLAGYEQYF. DNA for the CDR3: TGTGCCAGCGACCGAACCGGACTAGCGGGCTACGAGCAGTACTTC.